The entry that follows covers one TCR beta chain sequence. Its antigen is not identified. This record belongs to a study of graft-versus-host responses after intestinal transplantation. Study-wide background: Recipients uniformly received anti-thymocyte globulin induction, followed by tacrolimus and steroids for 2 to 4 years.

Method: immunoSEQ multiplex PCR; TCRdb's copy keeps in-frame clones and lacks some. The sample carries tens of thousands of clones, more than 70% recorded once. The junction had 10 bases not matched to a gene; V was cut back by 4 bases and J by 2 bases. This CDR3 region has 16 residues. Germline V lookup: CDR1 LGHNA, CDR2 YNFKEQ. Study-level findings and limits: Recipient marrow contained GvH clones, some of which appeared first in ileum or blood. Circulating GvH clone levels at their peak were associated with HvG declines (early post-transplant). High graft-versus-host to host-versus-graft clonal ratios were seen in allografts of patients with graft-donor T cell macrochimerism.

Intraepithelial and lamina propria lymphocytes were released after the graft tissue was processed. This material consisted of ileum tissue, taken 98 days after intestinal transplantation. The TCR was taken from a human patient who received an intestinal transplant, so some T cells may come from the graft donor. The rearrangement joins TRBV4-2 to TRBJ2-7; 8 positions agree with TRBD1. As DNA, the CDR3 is TGTGCCAGCAGCCCTATGGCCGGGACAGGTACCTACGAGCAGTACTTC. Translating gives CASSPMAGTGTYEQYF.